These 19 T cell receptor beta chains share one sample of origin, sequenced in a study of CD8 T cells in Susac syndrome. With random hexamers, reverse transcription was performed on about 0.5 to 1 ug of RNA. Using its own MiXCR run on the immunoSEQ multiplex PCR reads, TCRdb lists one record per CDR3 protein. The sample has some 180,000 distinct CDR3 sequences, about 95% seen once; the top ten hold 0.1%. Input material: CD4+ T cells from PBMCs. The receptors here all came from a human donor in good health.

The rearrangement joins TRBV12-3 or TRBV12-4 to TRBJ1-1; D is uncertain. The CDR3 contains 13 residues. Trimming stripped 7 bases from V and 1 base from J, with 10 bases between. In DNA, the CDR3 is TGTGCCAGCATGTGGACGGAGAACACTGAAGCTTTCTTT. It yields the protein CASMWTENTEAFF.

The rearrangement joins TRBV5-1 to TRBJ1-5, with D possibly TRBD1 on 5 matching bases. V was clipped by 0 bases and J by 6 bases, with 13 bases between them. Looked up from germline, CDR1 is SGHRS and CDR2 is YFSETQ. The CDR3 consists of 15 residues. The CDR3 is CASSLDGKRGQPQHF. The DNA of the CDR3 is TGCGCCAGCAGCTTGGATGGGAAGAGGGGTCAGCCCCAGCATTTT.

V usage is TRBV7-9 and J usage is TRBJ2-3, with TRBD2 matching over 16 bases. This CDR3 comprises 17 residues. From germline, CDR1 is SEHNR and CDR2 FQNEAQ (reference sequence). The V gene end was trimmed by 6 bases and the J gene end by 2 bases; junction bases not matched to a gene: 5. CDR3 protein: CASSPGLAGGPTDTQYF. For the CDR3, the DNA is TGTGCCAGCAGTCCGGGACTAGCGGGAGGGCCCACAGATACGCAGTATTTT.

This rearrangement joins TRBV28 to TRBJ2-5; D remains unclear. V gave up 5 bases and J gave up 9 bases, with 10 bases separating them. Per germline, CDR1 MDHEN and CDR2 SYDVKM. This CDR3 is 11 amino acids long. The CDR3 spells CASSGRRAQYF. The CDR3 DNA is TGTGCCAGCAGTGGTCGCCGGGCCCAGTACTTC.

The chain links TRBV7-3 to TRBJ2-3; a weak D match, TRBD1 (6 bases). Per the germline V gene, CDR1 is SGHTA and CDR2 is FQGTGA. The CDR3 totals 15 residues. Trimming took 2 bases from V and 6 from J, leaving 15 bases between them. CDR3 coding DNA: TGTGCCAGCAGCTTATCAGGGGTCTTTGGGGATACGCAGTATTTT. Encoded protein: CASSLSGVFGDTQYF.

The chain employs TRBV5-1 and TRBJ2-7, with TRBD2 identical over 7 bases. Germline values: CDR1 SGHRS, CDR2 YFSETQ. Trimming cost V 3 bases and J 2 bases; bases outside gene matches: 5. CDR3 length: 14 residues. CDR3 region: CASSSAGVTYEQYF. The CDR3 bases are TGCGCCAGCAGCTCCGCGGGGGTAACCTACGAGCAGTACTTC.

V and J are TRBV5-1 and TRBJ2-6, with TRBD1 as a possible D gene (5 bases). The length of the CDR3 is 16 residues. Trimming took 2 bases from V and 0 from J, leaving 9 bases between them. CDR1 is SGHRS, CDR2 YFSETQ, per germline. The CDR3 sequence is CASSLQASSGANVLTF. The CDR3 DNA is TGCGCCAGCAGCTTACAGGCGAGCTCTGGGGCCAACGTCCTGACTTTC.

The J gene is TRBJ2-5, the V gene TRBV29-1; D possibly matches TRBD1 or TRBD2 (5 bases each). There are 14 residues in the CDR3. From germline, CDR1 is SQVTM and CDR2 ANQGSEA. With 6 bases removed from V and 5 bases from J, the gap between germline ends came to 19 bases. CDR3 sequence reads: CSVAATWDGETQYF. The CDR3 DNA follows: TGCAGCGTCGCCGCGACGTGGGACGGGGAGACCCAGTACTTC.

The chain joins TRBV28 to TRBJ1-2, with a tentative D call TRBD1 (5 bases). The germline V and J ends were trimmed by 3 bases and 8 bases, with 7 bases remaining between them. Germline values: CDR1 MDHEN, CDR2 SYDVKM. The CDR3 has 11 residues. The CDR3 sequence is CASSFAGGYTF. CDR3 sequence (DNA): TGTGCCAGCAGTTTCGCAGGGGGCTACACCTTC.

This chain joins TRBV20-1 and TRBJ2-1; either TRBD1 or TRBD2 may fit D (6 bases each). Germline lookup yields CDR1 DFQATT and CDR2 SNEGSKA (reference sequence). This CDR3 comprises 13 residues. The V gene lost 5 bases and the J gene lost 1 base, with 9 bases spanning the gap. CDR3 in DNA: TGCAGTGCTGGAGGGGGGTCCTACAATGAGCAGTTCTTC. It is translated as CSAGGGSYNEQFF.

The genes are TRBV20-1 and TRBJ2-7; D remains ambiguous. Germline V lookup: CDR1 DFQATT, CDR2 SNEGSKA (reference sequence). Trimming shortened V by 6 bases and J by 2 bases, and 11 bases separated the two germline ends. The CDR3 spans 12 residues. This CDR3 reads CSAPDGTYEQYF. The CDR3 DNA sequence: TGCAGTGCCCCGGACGGTACCTACGAGCAGTACTTC.

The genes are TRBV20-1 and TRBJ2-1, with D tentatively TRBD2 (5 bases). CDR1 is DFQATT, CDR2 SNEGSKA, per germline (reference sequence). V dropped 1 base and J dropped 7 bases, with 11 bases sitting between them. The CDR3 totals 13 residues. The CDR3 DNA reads TGCAGTGCTAGAGGTTCATGGGAGAATGAGCAGTTCTTC. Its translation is CSARGSWENEQFF.

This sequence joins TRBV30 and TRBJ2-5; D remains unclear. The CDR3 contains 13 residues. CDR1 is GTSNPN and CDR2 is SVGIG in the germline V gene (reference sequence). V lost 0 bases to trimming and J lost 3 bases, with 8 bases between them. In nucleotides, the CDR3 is TGTGCCTGGAGTGTTCGGCGGAAAGAGACCCAGTACTTC. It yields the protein CAWSVRRKETQYF.

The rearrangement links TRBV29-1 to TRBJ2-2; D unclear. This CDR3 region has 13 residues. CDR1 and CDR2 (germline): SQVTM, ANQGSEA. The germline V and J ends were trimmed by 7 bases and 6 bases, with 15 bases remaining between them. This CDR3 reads CSADPLSAGELFF. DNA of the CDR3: TGCAGCGCGGACCCCTTAAGCGCCGGGGAGCTGTTTTTT.

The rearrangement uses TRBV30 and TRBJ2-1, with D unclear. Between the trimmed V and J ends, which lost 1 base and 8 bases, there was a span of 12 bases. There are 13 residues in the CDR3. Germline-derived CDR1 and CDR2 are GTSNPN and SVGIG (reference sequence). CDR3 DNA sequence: TGTGCCTGGAGTGGGACGACGTTCGATGAGCAGTTCTTC. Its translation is CAWSGTTFDEQFF.

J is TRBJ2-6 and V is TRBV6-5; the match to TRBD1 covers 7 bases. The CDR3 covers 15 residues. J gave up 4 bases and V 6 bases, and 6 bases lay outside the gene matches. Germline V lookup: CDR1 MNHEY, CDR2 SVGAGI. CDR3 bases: TGTGCCAGCAGCCCTACAGGGGTAGGGGCCAACGTCCTGACTTTC. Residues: CASSPTGVGANVLTF.

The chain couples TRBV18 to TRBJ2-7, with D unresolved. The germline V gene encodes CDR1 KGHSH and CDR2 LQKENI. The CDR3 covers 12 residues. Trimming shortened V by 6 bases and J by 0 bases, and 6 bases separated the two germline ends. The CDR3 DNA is TGTGCCAGCTCCCCCCTCTCCTACGAGCAGTACTTC. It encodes CASSPLSYEQYF.

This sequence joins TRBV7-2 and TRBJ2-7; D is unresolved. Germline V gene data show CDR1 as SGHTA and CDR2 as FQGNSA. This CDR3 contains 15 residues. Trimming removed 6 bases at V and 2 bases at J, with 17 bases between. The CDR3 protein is CASSPTAVGAYEQYF. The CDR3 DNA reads TGTGCCAGCAGTCCAACCGCCGTCGGAGCCTACGAGCAGTACTTC.

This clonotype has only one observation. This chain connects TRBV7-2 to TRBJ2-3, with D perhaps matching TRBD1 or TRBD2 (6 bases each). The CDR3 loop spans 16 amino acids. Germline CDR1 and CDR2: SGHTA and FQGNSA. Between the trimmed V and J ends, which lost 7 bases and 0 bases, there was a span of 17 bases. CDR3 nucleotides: TGTGCCAGCACCTCCCTGGGGGGCGGGAGCACAGATACGCAGTATTTT. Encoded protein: CASTSLGGGSTDTQYF.